The 18 T cell receptor beta chains presented below share a single source sample, sequenced in a study of regulatory T cells in long-lasting Graves disease. Construction of the TCR beta libraries employed iRepertoire HTBI primers in conjunction with Arm-PCR of CDR3 regions. TCRdb processed the multiplex PCR reads anew with MiXCR; each CDR3 protein has one entry. The sample consists of 540,000 or so distinct CDR3 sequences, roughly 14% of them appearing once. Time point of the sample: newly diagnosed GD, antithyroid drugs for less than 3 months. Generation of the TCR library employed RNA extracted from PBMCs. Separately, the same data were catalogued under a study of T cells in Graves' hyperthyroidism and ophthalmopathy.

The sequenced sample was peripheral blood mononuclear cells (PBMCs), obtained at new diagnosis, from a patient treated with antithyroid drugs. All receptors derive from a man aged 30 to 39 with Graves disease.

In this sample, this clonotype turned up many times. This chain links TRBV5-1 with TRBJ2-3, with D possibly TRBD2 on 5 matching bases. The V and J ends lost 4 bases and 5 bases respectively, with 14 bases between them. From germline, CDR1 is SGHRS and CDR2 YFSETQ. The CDR3 covers 14 residues. CDR3 in amino acids: CASSDPSRGDTQYF. The CDR3 DNA reads TGCGCCAGCAGCGATCCTAGCCGAGGAGATACGCAGTATTTT.

This clonotype appeared many times. V gene TRBV12-3 or TRBV12-4 combines with J gene TRBJ2-3, with D perhaps matching TRBD2 (5 bases). The V end lost 5 bases, the J end lost 3 bases, and 24 bases lay between the germline ends. The CDR3 is made up of 18 amino acids. The CDR3 protein is CASSAPGSAKPWTDTQYF. Written as DNA, the CDR3 is TGTGCCAGCAGTGCCCCTGGTAGCGCCAAACCGTGGACAGATACGCAGTATTTT.

This clonotype has a handful of counts. V gene TRBV20-1 combines with J gene TRBJ2-3, with D possibly TRBD1 on 5 matching bases. Germline V CDR1 and CDR2: DFQATT, SNEGSKA (reference sequence). V dropped 3 bases and J dropped 6 bases, with 16 bases sitting between them. The CDR3 is 14 residues long. CDR3 DNA: TGCAGTGCTAGGTCCCGGACAAGCGCTGATACGCAGTATTTT. Residues: CSARSRTSADTQYF.

This clonotype was seen at least ten times. The genes are TRBV14 and TRBJ2-7, with D perhaps matching TRBD1 (6 bases). Trimming left V 4 bases short and J 3 bases short, with 10 bases between. The CDR3 consists of 13 residues. In germline, CDR1 is SGHDN, CDR2 FVKESK. DNA of the CDR3: TGTGCCAGCAGCCGAACACAGGGCTACGAGCAGTACTTC. Translated, it gives CASSRTQGYEQYF.

This rearrangement joins TRBV20-1 to TRBJ2-4; tentative D call: TRBD2 (6 bases). Germline CDR1 reads DFQATT; CDR2 reads SNEGSKA (reference sequence). The CDR3 runs 13 residues. Trimming cost V 6 bases and J 1 base, with 10 bases left between them. The DNA for the CDR3 is TGCAGTGCCGGGAGTCCGGCCAAAAACATTCAGTACTTC. Translating it yields CSAGSPAKNIQYF.

Only a few counts were recorded for this clonotype. V is TRBV30 and J is TRBJ2-5; TRBD2 aligns across 9 bases. V was clipped by 0 bases and J by 6 bases; unmatched bases: 11. This CDR3 has 16 amino acids. Germline loops: CDR1 GTSNPN, CDR2 SVGIG (reference sequence). CDR3 amino acids: CAWSVQYSGRRQTQYF. CDR3 DNA sequence: TGTGCCTGGAGTGTACAGTACAGCGGGAGGAGGCAGACCCAGTACTTC.

This clonotype was detected many times. This chain uses TRBV20-1 with TRBJ2-3; D ambiguous. There are 12 residues in the CDR3. The V gene's germline CDR1 is DFQATT and CDR2 SNEGSKA (reference sequence). V shed 2 bases and J shed 4 bases, with 7 bases lying between them. The CDR3 here is CSARRASDTQYF. CDR3 DNA: TGCAGTGCTAGAAGGGCTTCAGATACGCAGTATTTT.

This clonotype was observed many times. The CDR3 loop is CATSGPSDYQPQHF. The DNA of the CDR3 is TGTGCCACCAGTGGGCCCAGCGACTATCAGCCCCAGCATTTT. The J gene is TRBJ1-5, the V gene TRBV24-1; D is uncertain. There are 14 residues in the CDR3. The germline V gene has CDR1 KGHDR and CDR2 SFDVKD. V was shortened by 5 bases and J by 5 bases, with 12 bases between the two germline ends.

This clonotype was observed many times. The rearrangement links TRBV20-1 to TRBJ2-3; the D gene is possibly TRBD2 (6 bases). CDR1 is DFQATT, CDR2 SNEGSKA, per germline (reference sequence). Trimming pared 3 bases from V and 10 bases from J, leaving 11 bases between. This CDR3 region has 11 residues. CDR3 in amino acids: CSASEWEAQYF. The CDR3 nucleotides are TGCAGTGCTAGTGAGTGGGAGGCGCAGTATTTT.

This rearrangement joins TRBV19 to TRBJ2-1, with 9 nucleotides matching TRBD2. J gave up 0 bases and V 3 bases, and 3 bases lay outside the gene matches. This CDR3 is built from 16 residues. Germline V lookup: CDR1 LNHDA, CDR2 SQIVND (reference sequence). CDR3 sequence: CASSMLAGISYNEQFF. CDR3 DNA: TGTGCCAGTAGTATGCTAGCGGGGATCTCCTACAATGAGCAGTTCTTC.

This clonotype has ten or more counts. This chain joins TRBV12-3 or TRBV12-4 and TRBJ1-5, with D hard to call. CDR3 size: 14 residues. Trimming shortened V by 2 bases and J by 7 bases, and 12 bases separated the two germline ends. The CDR3 DNA follows: TGTGCCAGCAGTTTAAACCGTGGAGGGCAGCCCCAGCATTTT. As protein: CASSLNRGGQPQHF.

At least ten counts were recorded for this clonotype. The chain has TRBV3-1 and TRBJ2-7, with TRBD2 matching over 8 bases. Germline values: CDR1 LGHDT, CDR2 YNNKEL (reference sequence). V trimming: 0 bases; J trimming: 5 bases; junction bases outside the gene matches: 9. This CDR3 has 16 amino acids. CDR3 coding DNA: TGTGCCAGCAGCCAAGATTTCAGCGGGAGAATCCACGAGCAGTACTTC. It translates to CASSQDFSGRIHEQYF.

This clonotype came up a few times. The rearrangement links TRBV10-1 to TRBJ2-3, with D tentatively TRBD2 (6 bases). CDR3 length equals 16 residues. The germline V and J ends were trimmed by 0 bases and 1 base, with 11 bases remaining between them. Germline lookup yields CDR1 WNHNN and CDR2 SYGVQD (reference sequence). Here the CDR3 reads CASSESGGQGTDTQYF. The CDR3 coding sequence is TGCGCCAGCAGTGAGTCGGGAGGCCAAGGCACAGATACGCAGTATTTT.

The table lists this clonotype with many counts. The rearrangement links TRBV7-9 to TRBJ2-7; tentatively, D is TRBD1 or TRBD2 (5 bases each). The V gene's germline CDR1 is SEHNR and CDR2 FQNEAQ (reference sequence). The V gene lost 3 bases and the J gene lost 4 bases, with 13 bases spanning the gap. The CDR3 sequence is 14 residues long. Here the CDR3 reads CASSLPGTSYEQYF. CDR3 sequence (DNA): TGTGCCAGCAGCTTGCCAGGGACGAGTTACGAGCAGTACTTC.

This clonotype showed up many times. The rearrangement uses TRBV29-1 and TRBJ2-7, with D possibly being TRBD2 (7 bases). The length of the CDR3 is 14 residues. The V gene lost 6 bases and the J gene lost 2 bases, with 17 bases spanning the gap. The germline V gene has CDR1 SQVTM and CDR2 ANQGSEA. CDR3 sequence (DNA): TGCAGCGTGGGGACTAACAGGGCTCCCTACGAGCAGTACTTC. Protein sequence: CSVGTNRAPYEQYF.

The chain links TRBV20-1 to TRBJ2-5, with 7 bases fitting TRBD1. Unmatched junction bases numbered 5, after V lost 0 bases and J lost 1 base. Germline values: CDR1 DFQATT, CDR2 SNEGSKA (reference sequence). CDR3 length equals 15 residues. The DNA of the CDR3 is TGCAGTGCTAGAGAGATACAGGGGCTCCAAGAGACCCAGTACTTC. Translated: CSAREIQGLQETQYF.

This clonotype showed up many times. The J gene is TRBJ2-7, the V gene TRBV18, with 7 positions matching TRBD1. Germline CDR1 is KGHSH and CDR2 is LQKENI. V lost 3 bases to trimming and J lost 2 bases; unmatched junction nucleotides: 4. The CDR3 has 14 amino acids. CDR3 region: CASSPGQAAYEQYF. The CDR3 coding sequence is TGTGCCAGCTCACCTGGACAGGCAGCCTACGAGCAGTACTTC. The full variable domain, rest sourced from reference TRBV18 and TRBJ2-7, is NAGVMQNPRHLVRRRGQEARLRCSPMKGHSHVYWYRQLPEEGLKFMVYLQKENIIDESGMPKERFSAEFPKEGPSILRIQQVVRGDSAAYFCASSPGQAAYEQYFGPGTRLTVT.

This clonotype was counted ten times or more. CDR3 region: CSASGLDRAADTQYF. The CDR3 DNA reads as TGCAGTGCTAGCGGCCTCGACAGGGCGGCAGATACGCAGTATTTT. V is TRBV20-1 and J is TRBJ2-3; 7 bases are a match to TRBD1. V shed 3 bases and J 4 bases; nucleotides not matched to a gene: 10. The CDR3 contains 15 residues. Germline V gene data show CDR1 as DFQATT and CDR2 as SNEGSKA (reference sequence).